This T cell receptor (beta chain) was sequenced for a study of regulatory T cells in long-lasting Graves disease. As for time point: newly diagnosed GD, antithyroid drugs for less than 3 months. Scientists built the TCR library using RNA that was extracted from PBMCs. A nine-milliliter sample of peripheral blood was drawn into EDTA tubes. CDR3 regions were amplified by Arm-PCR using iRepertoire HTBI primers to build TCR beta libraries. TCRdb independently ran MiXCR on the multiplex PCR reads; one entry per CDR3 protein. The sample shows some 460,000 distinct CDR3 sequences, around 15% of them seen only once. This CDR3 has 14 residues. The V and J ends lost 4 bases and 5 bases respectively, with 13 bases between them. Germline CDR1 SGHRS, CDR2 YFSETQ. These data also formed part of another study, on T cells in Graves' hyperthyroidism and ophthalmopathy. That study adds: Initially, a first-round RT-PCR of the TCR CDR3 employed the HTBI primer set.

The rearrangement joins TRBV5-1 to TRBJ1-3; D gene unclear. The sequencing here drew on peripheral blood mononuclear cells (PBMCs), taken at new diagnosis, from a patient treated with antithyroid drugs. This TCR derives from a man between 35 and 55 years old with Graves disease. The CDR3 protein is CASSTADGRNTIYF. The CDR3, as DNA: TGCGCCAGCAGCACAGCGGACGGGCGAAACACCATATATTTT.